One sample yielded the 21 T cell receptor beta chains listed below, sequenced in a study of cytotoxic CD8 clonotypes in ibrutinib-treated CLL. Libraries were prepared by immunoSEQ multiplex PCR; TCRdb keeps only in-frame clonotypes and omits some of them. The table shows about 29,000 clones, with approximately 80% occurring only once. Sequencing used PBMCs, obtained after 36 months of ibrutinib treatment. These receptors all come from a human donor with chronic lymphocytic leukemia.

For the CDR3, the DNA is TGTGCCAGTAGTATAGTAGAGGGATTGGGGAGTGGCACTGAAGCTTTCTTT. This gives the protein CASSIVEGLGSGTEAFF. The chain combines TRBV19 with TRBJ1-1; no firm D call. The CDR3 is made up of 17 amino acids. Germline V CDR1 and CDR2: LNHDA, SQIVND (reference sequence). Trimming took 1 base from V and 4 from J, leaving 19 bases between them.

The chain carries TRBV7-7 and TRBJ2-7, with 7 bases lining up with TRBD1. V shed 5 bases, J shed 1 base, and the junction held 5 bases outside the gene matches. CDR3 length: 14 amino acids. Germline assignment: CDR1 SSHAT and CDR2 FNYEAQ (reference sequence). CDR3 amino acids: CASSPQDRSYEQYF. CDR3 nucleotides: TGTGCCAGCAGCCCCCAGGACAGGTCCTACGAGCAGTACTTC.

This chain uses TRBV13 with TRBJ2-7; 8 nucleotides agree with TRBD2. This CDR3 is 16 amino acids long. V was pared by 0 bases and J by 3 bases, with 7 bases of the junction left unmatched. Looked up from germline, CDR1 is PRHDT and CDR2 is FYEKMQ (reference sequence). This CDR3 reads CASSLGTAGEYYEQYF. The CDR3 DNA reads as TGTGCCAGCAGCTTAGGAACAGCGGGGGAGTACTACGAGCAGTACTTC.

The V call is TRBV12-5, the J call TRBJ1-5; 9 nucleotides line up with TRBD1. J gave up 6 bases and V 4 bases, and 10 bases lay outside the gene matches. The CDR3 is 16 amino acids. CDR1 and CDR2 (germline): LGHNT, FRNRAP. The CDR3 spells CASGSAQQGAIQPQHF. CDR3 nucleotide sequence: TGTGCTAGTGGTTCCGCTCAACAGGGGGCGATTCAGCCCCAGCATTTT.

V gene TRBV5-1 combines with J gene TRBJ2-7, with 9 bases identical to TRBD1. The junction had 7 bases not matched to a gene; V was cut back by 4 bases and J by 2 bases. CDR3 length: 15 residues. Looked up from germline, CDR1 is SGHRS and CDR2 is YFSETQ. This CDR3 is CASSRGGTGTYEQYF. CDR3 DNA: TGCGCCAGCAGCCGTGGCGGGACAGGGACCTACGAGCAGTACTTC.

V and J are TRBV7-8 and TRBJ1-6, with 11 bases lining up with TRBD1. The trim removed 5 bases at V and 0 bases at J, leaving 3 bases unmatched. Germline CDR1 reads SGHVS; CDR2 reads FQNEAQ. The CDR3 totals 17 residues. The CDR3 nucleotides read TGTGCCAGCAGCCCAGGGACAGGGGGCTCCTATAATTCACCCCTCCACTTT. Translated: CASSPGTGGSYNSPLHF.

The V gene is TRBV5-1, the J gene TRBJ2-7, with 9 bases aligning to TRBD1. Germline V gives CDR1 SGHRS, CDR2 YFSETQ. V shed 2 bases and J 4 bases; nucleotides not matched to a gene: 10. The CDR3 has 16 residues. Written as DNA, the CDR3 is TGCGCCAGCAGCTTACGTACAGGGACAGGGTTTTACGAGCAGTACTTC. Residues: CASSLRTGTGFYEQYF.

The chain recombines TRBV27 with TRBJ2-3; D might be TRBD1 (5 bases). V was shortened by 5 bases and J by 5 bases, with 20 bases between the two germline ends. This CDR3 comprises 16 residues. Per the germline V gene, CDR1 is MNHEY and CDR2 is SMNVEV (reference sequence). CDR3 sequence (DNA): TGTGCCAGCAGTCACCGTGGGGCCCCTTATCGAGATACGCAGTATTTT. Amino acid sequence: CASSHRGAPYRDTQYF.

This clone was found once. V usage is TRBV9 and J usage is TRBJ1-2; D is unresolved. Germline V lookup: CDR1 SGDLS, CDR2 YYNGEE. The CDR3 covers 13 residues. V lost 0 bases and J lost 0, with 3 bases in between. The CDR3 nucleotides are TGTGCCAGCAGCGTAGAGACTAACTATGGCTACACCTTC. Translated, it gives CASSVETNYGYTF. The whole variable domain, remainder taken from reference TRBV9 and TRBJ1-2, is DSGVTQTPKHLITATGQRVTLRCSPRSGDLSVYWYQQSLDQGLQFLIQYYNGEERAKGNILERFSAQQFPDLHSELNLSSLELGDSALYFCASSVETNYGYTFGSGTRLTVV.

This chain joins TRBV25-1 and TRBJ1-1; no firm D call. The CDR3 loop spans 12 amino acids. V was pared by 8 bases and J by 4 bases, with 11 bases between. The germline gives CDR1 MGHDK, CDR2 SYGVNS. The CDR3 DNA follows: TGTGCCAGCCGGCCAGTGGGCACTGAAGCTTTCTTT. Encoded protein: CASRPVGTEAFF.

The chain employs TRBV5-6 and TRBJ2-3, with D possibly matching TRBD1 (5 bases). The CDR3 consists of 15 residues. In germline, CDR1 is SGHDT, CDR2 YYEEEE. The ends were cut back, 3 bases at V and 0 bases at J, with 11 bases in the middle. CDR3 in amino acids: CASSSLTDSTDTQYF. The CDR3 DNA sequence: TGTGCCAGCAGCTCGTTGACAGACAGCACAGATACGCAGTATTTT.

The chain recombines TRBV4-1 with TRBJ1-2; TRBD1 matches 8 bases. Per germline, CDR1 MGHRA and CDR2 YSYEKL. V lost 3 bases and J lost 3; bases outside the gene matches: 24. The CDR3 is 21 residues long. The CDR3 sequence is CASSHTIRRAAGGGRDYGYTF. The DNA of the CDR3 is TGCGCCAGCAGCCACACAATTCGAAGGGCGGCAGGGGGCGGGCGGGACTATGGCTACACCTTC.

In its sample, this clone was seen once. V usage is TRBV5-1 and J usage is TRBJ2-1; TRBD2 agrees at 15 bases. Germline lookup yields CDR1 SGHRS and CDR2 YFSETQ. Trimming took 3 bases from V and 3 from J; bases not matched to a gene: 4. CDR3 size: 17 residues. CDR3 sequence reads: CASSSLGLAGGYNEQFF. The CDR3 nucleotides read TGCGCCAGCAGCTCCTTGGGACTAGCGGGGGGCTACAATGAGCAGTTCTTC.

The chain joins TRBV4-1 to TRBJ2-7; weak D call: TRBD2 (6 bases). The CDR3 is made up of 15 amino acids. Germline assignment: CDR1 MGHRA and CDR2 YSYEKL. Trimming removed 0 bases from V and 3 bases from J, with 12 bases in between. The CDR3 DNA is TGCGCCAGCAGCCAAGATCTCGGGACTTTCTACGAGCAGTACTTC. Protein: CASSQDLGTFYEQYF.

This clone was counted a few times. The chain uses TRBV9 and TRBJ2-7; TRBD2 is a possible D gene (5 bases). V was pared by 4 bases and J by 3 bases, with 14 bases between. This CDR3 region has 14 residues. CDR1 and CDR2 from the germline V gene are SGDLS and YYNGEE. CDR3: CASSPSLLVYEQYF. The CDR3 DNA sequence: TGTGCCAGCAGCCCTTCCTTACTAGTCTACGAGCAGTACTTC.

The chain combines TRBV2 with TRBJ2-2; 8 bases are a match to TRBD1. Germline CDR1 is SNHLY and CDR2 is FYNNEI. Trimming took 5 bases from V and 2 from J; bases not matched to a gene: 4. This CDR3 comprises 15 residues. CDR3 in DNA: TGTGCCAGCAGTTGGGACAGGTCTAACACCGGGGAGCTGTTTTTT. Its translation is CASSWDRSNTGELFF.

In nucleotides, the CDR3 is TGTGCCAGCAGTGAAATTAGTGGGGCCGGGGAGCTGTTTTTT. It encodes CASSEISGAGELFF. The rearrangement joins TRBV6-1 to TRBJ2-2; D is ambiguous. Trimming pared 2 bases from V and 6 bases from J, leaving 10 bases between. This CDR3 comprises 14 residues. CDR1 MNHNS and CDR2 SASEGT come from the germline V gene.

The CDR3 coding sequence is TGTGCCAGCAGCGGACTAGCAGAAGAGACCCAGTACTTC. Translation gives CASSGLAEETQYF. The chain combines TRBV11-3 with TRBJ2-5; 8 bases agree with TRBD2. After removal of 5 bases from V and 3 bases from J, the junction contained 2 bases not matched to a gene. The CDR3 has 13 amino acids. The germline gives CDR1 SGHNT, CDR2 YENEEA. Drawing the rest from reference TRBV11-3 and TRBJ2-5, the complete variable domain is EAGVVQSPRYKIIEKKQPVAFWCNPISGHNTLYWYLQNLGQGPELLIRYENEEAVDDSQLPKDRFSAERLKGVDSTLKIQPAELGDSAVYLCASSGLAEETQYFGPGTRLLVL.

This chain joins TRBV29-1 and TRBJ2-1; TRBD1 matches at 12 bases. This CDR3 has 15 amino acids. Germline-derived CDR1 and CDR2 are SQVTM and ANQGSEA. With 7 bases clipped from V and 2 bases from J, the junction kept 6 bases outside the gene matches. CDR3 residues: CSAGTGGLTYNEQFF. CDR3 bases: TGCAGCGCTGGGACAGGGGGCCTCACCTACAATGAGCAGTTCTTC.

This chain uses TRBV7-8 with TRBJ1-1, with D hard to call. Germline CDR1 is SGHVS and CDR2 is FQNEAQ. CDR3 length: 15 amino acids. Trimming cost V 0 bases and J 0 bases, with 8 bases left between them. The CDR3 loop is CASSLAWSMNTEAFF. CDR3 in DNA: TGTGCCAGCAGCTTAGCGTGGTCAATGAACACTGAAGCTTTCTTT.

J is TRBJ2-3 and V is TRBV5-1; 10 bases agree with TRBD2. Looked up from germline, CDR1 is SGHRS and CDR2 is YFSETQ. V lost 3 bases and J lost 6; bases outside the gene matches: 16. This CDR3 has 18 amino acids. The CDR3 coding sequence is TGCGCCAGCAGCTCAGCCCCACTAGCGGGGACCCAGAAGGATACGCAGTATTTT. Protein product: CASSSAPLAGTQKDTQYF.